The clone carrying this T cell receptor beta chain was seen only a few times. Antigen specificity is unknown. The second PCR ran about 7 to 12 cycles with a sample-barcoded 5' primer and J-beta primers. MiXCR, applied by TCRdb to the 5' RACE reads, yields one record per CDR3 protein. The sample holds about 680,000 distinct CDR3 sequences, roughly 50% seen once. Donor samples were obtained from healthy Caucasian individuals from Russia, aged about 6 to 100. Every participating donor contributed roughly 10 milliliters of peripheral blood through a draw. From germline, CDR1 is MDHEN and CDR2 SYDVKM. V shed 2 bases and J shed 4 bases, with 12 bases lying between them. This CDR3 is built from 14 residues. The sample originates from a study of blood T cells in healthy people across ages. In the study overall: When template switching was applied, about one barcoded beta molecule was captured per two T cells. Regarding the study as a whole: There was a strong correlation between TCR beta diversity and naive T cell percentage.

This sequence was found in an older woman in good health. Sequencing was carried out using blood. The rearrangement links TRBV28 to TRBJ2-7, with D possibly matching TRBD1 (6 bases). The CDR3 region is CASSLADRRYEQYF. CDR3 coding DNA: TGTGCCAGCAGTTTAGCCGACAGGCGATACGAGCAGTACTTC.